Detailed here is one T cell receptor beta chain. What it binds is not known. The sample comes from a study of cytomegalovirus exposure and HLA in healthy donors. Whole-study results and caveats: In a later analysis, HLA-C alleles had the fewest associated TCRs, DRB1 alleles the most. Common viral pathogens were later found to be apparently linked to several of the most significant clusters. High sensitivity and specificity were reportedly achieved when the classifier diagnosed cytomegalovirus status.

This CDR3 has 19 amino acids. Germline-derived CDR1 and CDR2 are SGHTA and FQGTGA. V was trimmed by 1 base and J by 3 bases, leaving 22 bases between them. Amplification used 60 Vbeta primers and 13 Jbeta primers. Here immunoSEQ multiplex PCR was the method, and the copy in TCRdb shows in-frame clones only, minus some. The table has approximately 100,000 clones, about 80% seen once. V and J are TRBV7-3 and TRBJ2-4; tentatively, D is TRBD2 (5 bases). Input material: PBMCs. The sequence derives from a man in his 60s in good health and CMV-seropositive. CDR3: CASSLIKTREVIIKNIQYF. The CDR3 coding sequence is TGTGCCAGCAGCTTAATCAAAACGAGGGAAGTGATAATCAAAAACATTCAGTACTTC.